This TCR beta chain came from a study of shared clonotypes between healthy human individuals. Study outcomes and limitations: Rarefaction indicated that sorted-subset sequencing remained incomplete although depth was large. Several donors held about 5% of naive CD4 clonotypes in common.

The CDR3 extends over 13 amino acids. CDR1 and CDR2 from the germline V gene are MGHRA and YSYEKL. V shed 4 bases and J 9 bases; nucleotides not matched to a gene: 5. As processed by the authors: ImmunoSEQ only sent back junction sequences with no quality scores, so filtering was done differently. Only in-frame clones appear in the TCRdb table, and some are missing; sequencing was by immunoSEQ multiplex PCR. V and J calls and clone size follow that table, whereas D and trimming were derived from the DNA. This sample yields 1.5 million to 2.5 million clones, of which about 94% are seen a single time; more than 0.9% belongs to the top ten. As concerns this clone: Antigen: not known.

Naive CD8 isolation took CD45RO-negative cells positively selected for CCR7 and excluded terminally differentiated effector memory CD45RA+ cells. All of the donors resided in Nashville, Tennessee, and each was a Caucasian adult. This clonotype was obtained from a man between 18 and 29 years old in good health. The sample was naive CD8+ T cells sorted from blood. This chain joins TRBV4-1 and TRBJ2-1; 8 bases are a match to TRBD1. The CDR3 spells CASSPRTGTEQFF. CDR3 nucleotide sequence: TGCGCCAGCAGCCCCAGGACAGGGACTGAGCAGTTCTTC.